This is a list of T cell receptor beta chains from one sample in a study of cytomegalovirus exposure and HLA in healthy donors. Clones were sequenced by immunoSEQ multiplex PCR, and TCRdb holds only the in-frame ones, with some missing. The sample has approximately 280,000 clones, roughly 85% seen once. The sample taken for sequencing was PBMCs. The receptors were gathered from a woman younger than 30 in good health and CMV-seronegative. The CDR3 runs from the conserved cysteine through the conserved F or W. Fields, in order: D gene, J gene, clone size, V gene, CDR3 DNA, CDR3 protein. The D gene is left open where the match is weak. Clone size is given for some rows only: seen once, a few or many times, or a class if the clone is expanded.

>-|TRBJ1-5|-|TRBV28
TGTGCCAGCAGGCAGAACAGGGCCTGGCAGCCCCAGCATTTT
CASRQNRAWQPQHF
>TRBD1|TRBJ1-3|-|TRBV5-1
TGCGCCAGCAGCTATGAAGGGGGCCGAGACACCATATATTTT
CASSYEGGRDTIYF
>TRBD2|TRBJ2-5|-|TRBV6-4
TGTGCCAGCAATCCTACTAGCGGGGGGATAGAGACCCAGTACTTC
CASNPTSGGIETQYF
>TRBD1|TRBJ2-5|-|TRBV5-1
TGCGCCAGCAGCCCGGGACAGGGGGCGAGTGGGGAGACCCAGTACTTC
CASSPGQGASGETQYF
>-|TRBJ2-7|-|TRBV5-4
TGTGCCAGCAGCTCACGTAACAGGGGAGGCTACGAGCAGTACTTC
CASSSRNRGGYEQYF
>TRBD2|TRBJ2-1|-|TRBV5-6
TGTGCCAGCAGCCTACAAGCGGGAGGTTACAATGAGCAGTTCTTC
CASSLQAGGYNEQFF
>-|TRBJ2-3|few|TRBV27
TGTGCCAGCAGTCGTATCCCCACAGATACGCAGTATTTT
CASSRIPTDTQYF
>TRBD1|TRBJ2-7|-|TRBV11-2
TGTGCCAGCAGCTCCCAAGGACAGGGGATCTACGAGCAGTACTTC
CASSSQGQGIYEQYF
>TRBD1|TRBJ2-1|-|TRBV19
TGTGCCAGTAGTATAACGGGACAGGGCTTCTCCTACAATGAGCAGTTCTTC
CASSITGQGFSYNEQFF
>TRBD1|TRBJ2-7|-|TRBV2
TGTGCCAGCAGCCGATTATCGACAGGGAGCCACCCCTACGAGCAGTACTTC
CASSRLSTGSHPYEQYF
>-|TRBJ1-1|-|TRBV4-2
TGTGCCAGCAGCCAAGAGATTCGGGGAATGAACACTGAAGCTTTCTTT
CASSQEIRGMNTEAFF
>-|TRBJ2-3|once|TRBV29-1
TGCAGCGTTGAAGGGTTTTATACCGGGGTGGGGACAGATACGCAGTATTTT
CSVEGFYTGVGTDTQYF
>-|TRBJ2-7|few|TRBV7-9
TGTGCCAGCAGCTGGGAACCCTTGGGGCAGCAGTACTTC
CASSWEPLGQQYF
>-|TRBJ2-1|-|TRBV6-4
TGTGCCAGCAGTGACGACTCGCTAAACTCCTACAATGAGCAGTTCTTC
CASSDDSLNSYNEQFF
>-|TRBJ1-1|-|TRBV25-1
TGTGCCAGTCAAATTCAGGGAAGGACTGAAGCTTTCTTT
CASQIQGRTEAFF
>TRBD2|TRBJ2-1|-|TRBV27
TGTGCCAGCAGTCTCCCGAGGGAGGGTGGTTATGAGCAGTTCTTC
CASSLPREGGYEQFF
>TRBD2|TRBJ2-2|-|TRBV29-1
TGCAGCGGATCAGGACTAGCGGGGGAAAAGCCCGGGGAGCTGTTTTTT
CSGSGLAGEKPGELFF
>TRBD1|TRBJ2-7|-|TRBV28
TGTGCCAGCAGTCCGGGGACAGGGCTATGGAGCTCCTACGAGCAGTACTTC
CASSPGTGLWSSYEQYF
>-|TRBJ1-1|-|TRBV6-5
TGTGCCAGCAGTTACACCCCCGGGACTAGGGAAGCTTTCTTT
CASSYTPGTREAFF
>-|TRBJ1-5|-|TRBV2
TGTGCCAGCAGTGGCCAGGGGCGCGGTCAGCCCCAGCATTTT
CASSGQGRGQPQHF
>-|TRBJ2-7|-|TRBV13
TGTGCCAGCAGCTTAGAGCGTCGGGGATGGTCCGAGCAGTACTTC
CASSLERRGWSEQYF
>TRBD1|TRBJ1-4|-|TRBV9
TGTGCCAGCAGCCCGCATCTACAGGGGGCCGGAGAAAAACTGTTTTTT
CASSPHLQGAGEKLFF
>-|TRBJ2-7|-|TRBV4-3
TGCGCCAGCAGCCCGTGGCAGGGCTCCTACGAGCAGTACTTC
CASSPWQGSYEQYF
>-|TRBJ1-2|-|TRBV20-1
TGCAGTGCTGGGAGAGGCTATGGCTACACCTTC
CSAGRGYGYTF
>TRBD1|TRBJ1-2|-|TRBV27
TGTGCCAGCAGTTCTCGGGACAGGGGTGGGTCGGTCTATGGCTACACCTTC
CASSSRDRGGSVYGYTF
>TRBD1|TRBJ1-2|-|TRBV10-3
TGTGCCATCAGTGAGCCCCCCGGGACAGGGGCCTATGGCTACACCTTC
CAISEPPGTGAYGYTF
>-|TRBJ1-1|-|TRBV18
TGTGCCAGCTCAGTCCGACAGAATATGAACACTGAAGCTTTCTTT
CASSVRQNMNTEAFF
>TRBD2|TRBJ2-3|-|TRBV5-1
TGCGCCAGCAGCTCGGGACTAGCGGGGGGCACAGATACGCAGTATTTT
CASSSGLAGGTDTQYF
>TRBD1|TRBJ2-1|-|TRBV11-3
TGTGCCAGCAGATACCGGGACAGTCAGTACAATGAGCAGTTCTTC
CASRYRDSQYNEQFF
>-|TRBJ1-6|-|TRBV28
TGTGCCAGCAGCTGGCTGAGGGATTCACCCCTCCACTTT
CASSWLRDSPLHF
>-|TRBJ2-3|-|TRBV11-1
TGTGCCAGCAGCTTAAGAGCGGAGGCACTCACAGATACGCAGTATTTT
CASSLRAEALTDTQYF
>-|TRBJ1-1|few|TRBV9
TGTGCCAGCAGCGTAGTGGTGGACTCAGCTCTATCCATGAACACTGAAGCTTTCTTT
CASSVVVDSALSMNTEAFF
>-|TRBJ2-1|-|TRBV30
TGTGCCTGGAGTCTGGTTAGCGGTGTCAATGAGCAGTTCTTC
CAWSLVSGVNEQFF
>-|TRBJ2-3|-|TRBV7-6
TGTGCCAGCGGGGAAGGAACGGACGACAGGGACTTATCGGATTTT
CASGEGTDDRDLSDF
>-|TRBJ2-6|-|TRBV7-9
TGTGCCAGCAGCTTACAGGGGCAAAAGGCCAACGTCCTGACTTTC
CASSLQGQKANVLTF
>-|TRBJ2-7|-|TRBV19
TGTGCCAGTAGTATCAGCGGCGGGGTCGGCGAGCAGTACTTC
CASSISGGVGEQYF
>-|TRBJ1-5|-|TRBV7-8
TGTGCCAGCAGCCAGACAGCTTATAGCAATCAGCCCCAGCATTTT
CASSQTAYSNQPQHF
>-|TRBJ1-1|many|TRBV7-2
TGTGCCAGCAGCTTCTACAGGGAAAGCACTGAAGCTTTCTTT
CASSFYRESTEAFF
>-|TRBJ2-5|-|TRBV30
TGTGCCTGGCTGCACGGGGAACCGTTCCAAGAGACCCAGTACTTC
CAWLHGEPFQETQYF
>-|TRBJ1-4|-|TRBV5-4
TGTGCCAGCAGCTTAACAGGAGATGAAAAACTGTTTTTT
CASSLTGDEKLFF
>-|TRBJ2-2|-|TRBV7-7
TGTGCCAGCAGCTTAGTGGGAGGGAACACCGGGGAGCTGTTTTTT
CASSLVGGNTGELFF
>TRBD1|TRBJ2-7|few|TRBV28
TGTGCCAGCAGTTTATTAAGGGGGCAGCAGTACTTC
CASSLLRGQQYF
>TRBD2|TRBJ2-1|-|TRBV9
TGTGCCAGCAGCGTAGCAATCCGGGGGGTCCCCTACAATGAGCAGTTCTTC
CASSVAIRGVPYNEQFF
>TRBD2|TRBJ2-2|-|TRBV30
TGTGCCTGGACCTCGGGACTAGCGGGAGGAACCGGGGAGCTGTTTTTT
CAWTSGLAGGTGELFF
>-|TRBJ1-2|-|TRBV27
TGTGCCAGCAGTTGGAGGTTAAACTATGGCTACACCTTC
CASSWRLNYGYTF
>-|TRBJ2-5|-|TRBV4-3
TGCGCCAGCAGCTCGTCCCAGGGGGGTGAGACCCAGTACTTC
CASSSSQGGETQYF
>-|TRBJ2-7|-|TRBV7-9
TGTGCCAGCGATGGGGGCAACTACGAGCAGTACTTC
CASDGGNYEQYF
>TRBD1|TRBJ1-5|-|TRBV7-6
TGTGCCAGCAGCGACGGACAGGGGGGAATACGGCCCCAGCATTTT
CASSDGQGGIRPQHF
>TRBD1|TRBJ2-3|once|TRBV7-6
TGTGCCAGCAGCTTACTCTCAGGGGGTCGGACAGATACGCAGTATTTT
CASSLLSGGRTDTQYF
>TRBD1|TRBJ2-7|-|TRBV9
TGTGCCAGCAGCGAGGAAAGGACAGGGGTCGACGAGCAGTACTTC
CASSEERTGVDEQYF
>-|TRBJ2-2|once|TRBV7-3
TGTGCCAGCAGCTCCGGGGGATCAGCCGGGGAGCTGTTTTTT
CASSSGGSAGELFF
>TRBD1|TRBJ1-1|few|TRBV5-1
TGCGCCAGCAGCTCGGAGACAGGGTCGAACACTGAAGCTTTCTTT
CASSSETGSNTEAFF
>-|TRBJ1-5|-|TRBV7-9
TGTGCCAGCAGCTTAGGGGGAGGGGGGTATCAGCCCCAGCATTTT
CASSLGGGGYQPQHF
>TRBD2|TRBJ2-3|-|TRBV2
TGTGCCAGCAGTCCGTTAGCGGGGGGTAGCACAGATACGCAGTATTTT
CASSPLAGGSTDTQYF
>-|TRBJ2-7|-|TRBV27
TGTGCCAGCAGTTTATACGGGGTGCAGTACTTC
CASSLYGVQYF